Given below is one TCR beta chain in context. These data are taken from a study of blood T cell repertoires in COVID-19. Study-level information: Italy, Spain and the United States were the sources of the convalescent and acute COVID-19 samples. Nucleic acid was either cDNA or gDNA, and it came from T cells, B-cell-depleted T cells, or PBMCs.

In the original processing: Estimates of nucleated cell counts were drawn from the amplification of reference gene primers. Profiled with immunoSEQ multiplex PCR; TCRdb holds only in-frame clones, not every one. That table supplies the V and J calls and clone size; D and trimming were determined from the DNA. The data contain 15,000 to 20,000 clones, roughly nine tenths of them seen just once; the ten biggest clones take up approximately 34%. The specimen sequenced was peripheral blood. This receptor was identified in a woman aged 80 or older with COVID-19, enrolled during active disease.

In nucleotides, the CDR3 is TGTGCCAGCAGCGTGGGGACAGCATTTAACTATGGCTACACCTTC. It specifies CASSVGTAFNYGYTF. The chain carries TRBV9 and TRBJ1-2; 7 bases map to TRBD1. Losses at the gene ends were 2 bases for V and 1 base for J; bases not matched to a gene: 5. Germline lookup yields CDR1 SGDLS and CDR2 YYNGEE. This CDR3 is 15 amino acids long.